Listed here are 11 T cell receptor beta chains from one sample, sequenced in a study of blood T cell repertoires in COVID-19 (dated by TCRdb to 2018 to 2021). The library was made by the immunoSEQ multiplex PCR assay. In TCRdb, the immuneACCESS table is reduced to in-frame sequences with V and J assigned. These tables do not hold every clone; where another copy was compared, an unresolved V gene accounts for under half, and the others remain unexplained. Here the sample has about 150,000 clones; around nine tenths occur a single time. Around 5% of the sample lies in the top ten. Input material: peripheral blood. The receptors shown here come from a human donor in a cohort sampled during active COVID-19.

This clone was counted once. The chain has TRBV9 and TRBJ2-3, with TRBD2 matching 8 bases. CDR1 SGDLS and CDR2 YYNGEE come from the germline V gene. V gave up 0 bases and J gave up 2 bases; unmatched junction bases: 8. This CDR3 has 17 residues. The CDR3 here is CASSVAPREGPTDTQYF. CDR3 sequence (DNA): TGTGCCAGCAGCGTAGCCCCACGGGAGGGACCCACAGATACGCAGTATTTT.

V is TRBV5-8 and J is TRBJ2-1, with TRBD2 matching over 7 bases. CDR1 and CDR2 (germline): SGHTS, YDEGEE. The CDR3 sequence is 14 residues long. Trimming cost V 7 bases and J 7 bases; bases outside gene matches: 11. CDR3 nucleotides: TGTGCCAGCGGAACCCGACTAGCCCTAAATGAGCAGTTCTTC. Protein sequence: CASGTRLALNEQFF.

This chain links TRBV7-2 with TRBJ2-7; 7 nucleotides line up with TRBD2. Germline lookup yields CDR1 SGHTA and CDR2 FQGNSA. The CDR3 consists of 17 residues. The ends lost 1 base at V and 2 bases at J; junction bases unmatched: 11. CDR3 sequence (DNA): TGTGCCAGCAGCTTAGGAGGCAGCGGGGAACGCCCCTACGAGCAGTACTTC. As protein: CASSLGGSGERPYEQYF.

In its sample, this clone was seen a few times. This chain connects TRBV7-2 to TRBJ2-7; D remains ambiguous. The germline V gene encodes CDR1 SGHTA and CDR2 FQGNSA. V was trimmed by 1 base and J by 3 bases, leaving 13 bases between them. The CDR3 runs 15 residues. The CDR3 sequence: CASSLVPGSSYEQYF. The CDR3 DNA is TGTGCCAGCAGCTTAGTACCCGGGTCTAGCTACGAGCAGTACTTC.

The chain carries TRBV28 and TRBJ2-4; no clear D. CDR1 and CDR2 from the germline V gene are MDHEN and SYDVKM. The CDR3 contains 14 residues. V gave up 7 bases and J gave up 5 bases, with 15 bases separating them. The CDR3 region has the DNA TGTGCCAGCACCTCACCCGGAGCTCAAAACATTCAGTACTTC. Amino acids: CASTSPGAQNIQYF. Drawing the rest from reference TRBV28 and TRBJ2-4, the complete variable domain is DVKVTQSSRYLVKRTGEKVFLECVQDMDHENMFWYRQDPGLGLRLIYFSYDVKMKEKGDIPEGYSVSREKKERFSLILESASTNQTSMYLCASTSPGAQNIQYFGAGTRLSVL.

The rearrangement links TRBV6-5 to TRBJ1-2; 11 bases are shared with TRBD1. CDR1 MNHEY and CDR2 SVGAGI come from the germline V gene. The ends lost 6 bases at V and 4 bases at J; junction bases unmatched: 4. The CDR3 consists of 14 residues. This chain's CDR3 is CASSRTGGTYGYTF. The CDR3 bases are TGTGCCAGCAGCCGGACAGGGGGCACCTATGGCTACACCTTC.

This clone was counted a single time. The chain has TRBV3-1 (or the pseudogene TRBV3-2) and TRBJ2-5; 10 positions agree with TRBD2. CDR3 length: 18 residues. CDR1 and CDR2 (germline): LGHDT, YNNKEL (reference sequence). J lost 4 bases, V lost 0 bases, and 11 bases had no gene match. DNA of the CDR3: TGTGCCAGCAGCCAAGACCAGATACTAGCGGGATTAGGAGAGACCCAGTACTTC. Protein sequence: CASSQDQILAGLGETQYF.

The rearrangement links TRBV10-3 to TRBJ1-5, with 9 bases identical to TRBD1. J was trimmed by 11 bases and V by 0 bases; bases with no gene match: 11. The CDR3 length is 16 residues. Per the germline V gene, CDR1 is ENHRY and CDR2 is SYGVKD. The CDR3 nucleotides are TGTGCCATCAGTGAGTCTACGGGACAGGGTCAAGTTTCCCAGCATTTT. It translates to CAISESTGQGQVSQHF.

The rearrangement joins TRBV3-1 (or the pseudogene TRBV3-2) to TRBJ1-6, with D possibly being TRBD1 (6 bases). CDR3 length equals 14 residues. Germline V gene sequence: CDR1 LGHDT, CDR2 YNNKEL (reference sequence). Trimming removed 4 bases from V and 11 bases from J, with 15 bases in between. The CDR3 DNA follows: TGTGCCAGCAGCCGCACAGGGTTATGGACACCCCTCCACTTT. Translated, it gives CASSRTGLWTPLHF.

The chain uses TRBV10-3 and TRBJ2-7, with 9 positions matching TRBD1. Germline trimming cut 3 bases from V and 0 bases from J; bases unmatched to any gene: 6. Germline CDR1 ENHRY, CDR2 SYGVKD. CDR3 length: 16 residues. CDR3 bases: TGTGCCATCAGTGAATCCGGGACAGGGTCCTCCTACGAGCAGTACTTC. Protein sequence: CAISESGTGSSYEQYF.

The CDR3 is CASSVSGTGGAGYGYTF. CDR3 sequence (DNA): TGTGCCAGCAGCGTGTCTGGGACAGGGGGCGCTGGATATGGCTACACCTTC. V usage is TRBV9 and J usage is TRBJ1-2; 12 positions agree with TRBD1. The CDR3 is made up of 17 amino acids. Unmatched junction bases numbered 10, after V lost 2 bases and J lost 5 bases. Germline CDR1 and CDR2: SGDLS and YYNGEE.